Listed below are T cell receptor beta chains from one sample, sequenced in a study of blood T cell repertoires in COVID-19. Profiled with immunoSEQ multiplex PCR; TCRdb holds only in-frame clones, not every one. The sample lists about 200,000 clones; 75% to 85% were seen once. The sequenced sample consisted of peripheral blood. These TCRs come from a human donor in a cohort sampled during active COVID-19. CDR3s include the opening cysteine and the closing phenylalanine or tryptophan. Each record gives: V gene, J gene, CDR3 protein.

v_call: TRBV27; j_call: TRBJ2-2; cdr3_aa: CASSLRPDRVRGTGELFF
v_call: TRBV19; j_call: TRBJ2-3; cdr3_aa: CASSILGLAGGWNTQYF
v_call: TRBV9; j_call: TRBJ1-2; cdr3_aa: CANRGTGGYYGYTF
v_call: TRBV28; j_call: TRBJ2-5; cdr3_aa: CASSPGLEQETQYF
v_call: TRBV2; j_call: TRBJ1-4; cdr3_aa: CASSGGEGRGEKLFF
v_call: TRBV5-1; j_call: TRBJ1-1; cdr3_aa: CASSLDRVMNTEAFF
v_call: TRBV27; j_call: TRBJ1-1; cdr3_aa: CASTVTGTGSTEAFF
v_call: TRBV28; j_call: TRBJ2-3; cdr3_aa: CASSHTGPFSTDTQYF
v_call: TRBV2; j_call: TRBJ2-1; cdr3_aa: CASSEVGGRHEQFF
v_call: TRBV9; j_call: TRBJ2-3; cdr3_aa: CASSVGHRTSTDTQYF
v_call: TRBV5-1; j_call: TRBJ1-4; cdr3_aa: CASRPVLREKLFF
v_call: TRBV5-1; j_call: TRBJ2-7; cdr3_aa: CASRGGTGGAEAYEQYF
v_call: TRBV28; j_call: TRBJ1-1; cdr3_aa: CASRSTGGKTEAFF
v_call: TRBV12-3/TRBV12-4; j_call: TRBJ2-1; cdr3_aa: CASREDGRNEQFF
v_call: TRBV4-2; j_call: TRBJ2-7; cdr3_aa: CASSQAGGSEQYF
v_call: TRBV18; j_call: TRBJ1-6; cdr3_aa: CASSPGTNSNSPLHF
v_call: TRBV30; j_call: TRBJ2-5; cdr3_aa: CACYISGGGETQYF
v_call: TRBV27; j_call: TRBJ1-5; cdr3_aa: CASSTGGRNQPQHF
v_call: TRBV28; j_call: TRBJ1-5; cdr3_aa: CASSLVGTGSNQPQHF
v_call: TRBV11-2; j_call: TRBJ2-7; cdr3_aa: CASSLEIAGAFEQYF
v_call: TRBV4-1; j_call: TRBJ2-3; cdr3_aa: CASSQAGLAGGPDTQYF
v_call: TRBV19; j_call: TRBJ1-5; cdr3_aa: CASSIGADSSNQPQHF
v_call: TRBV7-9; j_call: TRBJ1-4; cdr3_aa: CASSLSPGGEKLFF
v_call: TRBV5-1; j_call: TRBJ2-1; cdr3_aa: CASSLRLAGGPNGRNEQFF
v_call: TRBV7-2; j_call: TRBJ2-3; cdr3_aa: CASSAQVGTDTQYF
v_call: TRBV20-1; j_call: TRBJ2-3; cdr3_aa: CSASVRGGATDTQYF
v_call: TRBV28; j_call: TRBJ2-3; cdr3_aa: CASGTGGPDTQYF
v_call: TRBV2; j_call: TRBJ1-1; cdr3_aa: CASSAQGPNTEAFF
v_call: TRBV21-1; j_call: TRBJ1-5; cdr3_aa: CASSGHGRDRVPQPQHF
v_call: TRBV2; j_call: TRBJ2-7; cdr3_aa: CASNTGSSYEQYF
v_call: TRBV2; j_call: TRBJ2-1; cdr3_aa: CASSEQEREQFF
v_call: TRBV28; j_call: TRBJ1-2; cdr3_aa: CASRAGFANYGYTF
v_call: TRBV7-9; j_call: TRBJ1-2; cdr3_aa: CASSLVRQGIHGYTF
v_call: TRBV30; j_call: TRBJ1-1; cdr3_aa: CGGGKRNRRAEAYPFF
v_call: TRBV27; j_call: TRBJ1-6; cdr3_aa: CASSAGLNSYNSPLHF
v_call: TRBV27; j_call: TRBJ2-7; cdr3_aa: CASSLSLAVAYEQYF
v_call: TRBV28; j_call: TRBJ2-7; cdr3_aa: CATTGTEKYEQYF
v_call: TRBV11-2; j_call: TRBJ2-1; cdr3_aa: CASSRLPGWDEQFF
v_call: TRBV18; j_call: TRBJ2-3; cdr3_aa: CASSRTSGSNTDTQYF
v_call: TRBV28; j_call: TRBJ1-5; cdr3_aa: CASSLFSQKRQPQHF
v_call: TRBV21-1; j_call: TRBJ1-4; cdr3_aa: CASSMGAREDRHF
v_call: TRBV28; j_call: TRBJ1-6; cdr3_aa: CASSLRVPYNSPLHF
v_call: TRBV11-3; j_call: TRBJ2-7; cdr3_aa: CASSLGGGGEQYF
v_call: TRBV28; j_call: TRBJ2-3; cdr3_aa: CASSPDGETDTQYF
v_call: TRBV6-5; j_call: TRBJ1-5; cdr3_aa: CASRDSLNQPQHF
v_call: TRBV24-1; j_call: TRBJ2-2; cdr3_aa: CATSEGDTHTGELFF
v_call: TRBV7-8; j_call: TRBJ1-3; cdr3_aa: CASSRDISGNTIYF
v_call: TRBV27; j_call: TRBJ1-5; cdr3_aa: CASGIQKGANQPQHF
v_call: TRBV6-5; j_call: TRBJ1-2; cdr3_aa: CASRTGGPYGYTF
v_call: TRBV3-1/TRBV3-2; j_call: TRBJ1-6; cdr3_aa: CASSQGQGISPLHF
v_call: TRBV2; j_call: TRBJ2-1; cdr3_aa: CASLRESGRAYNEQFF
v_call: TRBV4-1; j_call: TRBJ2-3; cdr3_aa: CASSRESGRGADTQYF
v_call: TRBV6-5; j_call: TRBJ2-6; cdr3_aa: CASSFSGANVLTF
v_call: TRBV20-1; j_call: TRBJ2-5; cdr3_aa: CSASLAGVKETQYF
v_call: TRBV11-2; j_call: TRBJ1-1; cdr3_aa: CASSLGLGSTEAFF
v_call: TRBV24-1; j_call: TRBJ2-5; cdr3_aa: CATSDPSRATQYF
v_call: TRBV7-9; j_call: TRBJ2-7; cdr3_aa: CASSSTGGYEQYF
v_call: TRBV29-1; j_call: TRBJ2-7; cdr3_aa: CSFLGAGGFYEQYF
v_call: TRBV7-2; j_call: TRBJ2-4; cdr3_aa: CASNMRANSNIQYF